This is a list of T cell receptor beta chains from one sample in a study of blood T cell repertoires in COVID-19. TCRdb's table, derived via immunoSEQ multiplex PCR, lists solely in-frame clones and lacks some. This table has 120,000 or so clones, around 80% appearing once. Sequencing used peripheral blood. These receptors came from a man aged 30 to 45 with COVID-19, enrolled during active disease. Both conserved end residues are trimmed from each CDR3.

TRBV28	TRBJ1-2	ASSLVDYGYT
TRBV6-1	TRBJ1-4	ASSITGQGEEKLF
TRBV7-9	TRBJ2-5	ASSSSSGTGVQETQY
TRBV6-5	TRBJ2-1	ASSYGGLARGSEQF
TRBV11-2	TRBJ2-1	ASSLGAAYYNEQF
TRBV7-8	TRBJ1-2	ASSREGQGGNYGYT
TRBV30	TRBJ2-2	AWKKTSGFTGELF
TRBV11-2	TRBJ2-7	ASSLISGTGSSYEQY
TRBV28	TRBJ2-3	ASSPKGLAGNTDTQY
TRBV27	TRBJ2-7	ASSPLLAGEYSYEQY
TRBV4-1	TRBJ2-2	ASSRTYTGNTGELF
TRBV28	TRBJ2-5	ASSPYSGDGHGTQY
TRBV28	TRBJ2-7	ASSSPGQRPSYEQY
TRBV28	TRBJ2-6	ASSFGRLAGVGANVLT
TRBV4-2	TRBJ2-7	ASSQLQGSSSYEQY
TRBV5-1	TRBJ1-2	ASSLLGHLGYT
TRBV24-1	TRBJ1-1	ATRGLGNTEAF
TRBV19	TRBJ2-6	ASSDLPGQYSGANVLT
TRBV9	TRBJ2-3	ASSVLAGGETDTQY
TRBV10-3	TRBJ2-2	AISDPRGGIGTGELF
TRBV7-2	TRBJ2-1	ASSLTSGEYNEQF
TRBV10-3	TRBJ1-4	AISESNAGQGYEKLF
TRBV6-5	TRBJ1-1	ASKGQGAVNTEAF
TRBV29-1	TRBJ1-1	SVDRSENTEAF
TRBV7-9	TRBJ2-7	ASSKTGSSYEQY
TRBV29-1	TRBJ2-5	SVEAPLISVETQY
TRBV2	TRBJ1-5	ASSSTVAQPQH
TRBV5-1	TRBJ2-2	ASSSLPPPRANTGELF
TRBV5-1	TRBJ1-3	ASSLELTGVGNTIY
TRBV7-2	TRBJ1-2	ASRPSGTGRRYT
TRBV5-1	TRBJ1-2	ASSWDRDYGYT
TRBV13	TRBJ1-6	ASTLWGDFGSPLH
TRBV5-1	TRBJ2-1	ASSPPRQGGGDEQF
TRBV7-3	TRBJ2-1	ASSSSGTFNEQF
TRBV27	TRBJ1-6	ASSRIPPQVEGNSPLH
TRBV4-1	TRBJ2-1	ASSQEGLAGDDEQF
TRBV7-6	TRBJ2-1	ASSPSIASSYNEQF
TRBV28	TRBJ1-4	ASLTGGAEKLF
TRBV4-1	TRBJ2-7	ASSQWGLSYEQY
TRBV30	TRBJ2-5	AWSLPSKTQY